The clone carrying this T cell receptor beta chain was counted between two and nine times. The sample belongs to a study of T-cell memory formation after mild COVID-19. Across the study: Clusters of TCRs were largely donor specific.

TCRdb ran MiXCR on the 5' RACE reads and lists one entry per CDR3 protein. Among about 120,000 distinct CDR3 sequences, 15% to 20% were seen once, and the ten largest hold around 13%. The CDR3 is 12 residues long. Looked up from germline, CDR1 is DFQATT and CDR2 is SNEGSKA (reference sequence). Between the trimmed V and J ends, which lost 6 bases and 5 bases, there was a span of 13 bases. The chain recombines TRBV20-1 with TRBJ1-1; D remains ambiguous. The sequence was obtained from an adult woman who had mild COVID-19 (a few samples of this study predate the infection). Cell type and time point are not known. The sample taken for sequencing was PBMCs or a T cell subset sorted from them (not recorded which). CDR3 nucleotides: TGCAGTGCCAGCCTAGGCCGAACTGAAGCTTTCTTT. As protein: CSASLGRTEAFF.